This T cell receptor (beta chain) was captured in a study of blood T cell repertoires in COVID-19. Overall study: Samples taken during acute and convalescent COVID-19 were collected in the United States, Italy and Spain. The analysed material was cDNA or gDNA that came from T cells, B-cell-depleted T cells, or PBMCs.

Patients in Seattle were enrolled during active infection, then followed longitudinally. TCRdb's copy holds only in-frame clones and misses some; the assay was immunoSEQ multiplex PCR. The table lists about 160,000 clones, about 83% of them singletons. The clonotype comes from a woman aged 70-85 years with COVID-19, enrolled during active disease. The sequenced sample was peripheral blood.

Here the CDR3 DNA reads TGTGCCAGCCAGGGACAGGTACCTACCCATGAGCAGTTCTTC. Its protein product is CASQGQVPTHEQFF. The rearrangement uses TRBV19 and TRBJ2-1; 8 bases agree with TRBD1. The trim removed 9 bases at V and 8 bases at J, leaving 12 bases unmatched. Germline values: CDR1 LNHDA, CDR2 SQIVND (reference sequence). The CDR3 loop spans 14 amino acids.